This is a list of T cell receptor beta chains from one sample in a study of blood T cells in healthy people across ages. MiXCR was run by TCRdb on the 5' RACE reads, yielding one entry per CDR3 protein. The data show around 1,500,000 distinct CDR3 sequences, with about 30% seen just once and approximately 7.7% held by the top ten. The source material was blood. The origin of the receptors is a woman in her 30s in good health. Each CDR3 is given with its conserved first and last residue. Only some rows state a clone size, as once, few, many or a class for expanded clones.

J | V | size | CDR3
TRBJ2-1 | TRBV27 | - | CASSFIRRTYNEQFF
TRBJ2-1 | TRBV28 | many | CASSTRGPDEQFF
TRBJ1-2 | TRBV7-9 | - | CASNLRADYGYTF
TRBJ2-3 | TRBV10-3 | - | CAISERGTPDTQYF
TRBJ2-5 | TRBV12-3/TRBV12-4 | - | CASSSCETQYF
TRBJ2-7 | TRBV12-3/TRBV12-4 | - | CASSSEPNYEQYF
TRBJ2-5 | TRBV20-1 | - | CSAQGVTQETQYF
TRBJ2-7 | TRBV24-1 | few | CATSDSVGTGGYEQYF
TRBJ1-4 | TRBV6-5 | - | CASSYNRASNEKLFF
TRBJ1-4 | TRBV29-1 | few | CSVSNRGLEKPFF
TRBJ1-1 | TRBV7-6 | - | CASSLGREGTEAFF
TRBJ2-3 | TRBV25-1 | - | CARNLAGGPEDTQYF
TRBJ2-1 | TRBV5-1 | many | CASSLAGHNEQFF
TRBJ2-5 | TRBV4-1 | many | CASSPSGRQETQYF
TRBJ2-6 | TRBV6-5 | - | CASSPHSANVLTF
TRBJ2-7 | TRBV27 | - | CASSLSGSGGEQYF
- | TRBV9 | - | CASSPMDRETTSEQYF
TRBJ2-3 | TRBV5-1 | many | CASSGTGSTDTQYF
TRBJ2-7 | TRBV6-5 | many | CASRTGDYEQYF
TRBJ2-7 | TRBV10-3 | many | CAISGGGDTTYEQYF
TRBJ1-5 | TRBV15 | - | CATSRGRYNQPQHF
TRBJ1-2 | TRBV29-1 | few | CSVDVGIANYGYTF
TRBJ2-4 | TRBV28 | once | CASSPTGARSYGQYF
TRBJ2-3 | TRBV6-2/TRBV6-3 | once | CASRGLAGGSSTDTQYF
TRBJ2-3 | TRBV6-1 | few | CASRLSGTVTSTDTQYF
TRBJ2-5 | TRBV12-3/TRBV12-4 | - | CASRPPGALGETQYF
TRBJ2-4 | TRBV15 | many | CATSRDFGENIQYF
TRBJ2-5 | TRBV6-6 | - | CASSYSINRGGTQYF
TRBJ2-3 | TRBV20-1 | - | CSARSPSGGIADTQYF
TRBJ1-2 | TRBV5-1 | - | CASSFTGNRNYGYTF
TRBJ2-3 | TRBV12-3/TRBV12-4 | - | CASILAGEVSDTQYF
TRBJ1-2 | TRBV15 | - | CATSQRSSGYTF
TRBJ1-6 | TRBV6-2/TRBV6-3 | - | CASNPARISPLHF
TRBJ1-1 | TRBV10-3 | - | CAISESTGTTEAFF
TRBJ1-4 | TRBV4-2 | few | CASSQELGWGEKLFF
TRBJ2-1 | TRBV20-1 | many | CSARRASGSNEQFF
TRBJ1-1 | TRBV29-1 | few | CSVVGGTGPMNTEAFF
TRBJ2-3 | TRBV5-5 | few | CASSQRLAGDTQYF
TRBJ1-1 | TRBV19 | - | CASSMLDRKAFF
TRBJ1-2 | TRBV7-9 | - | CASSLLYRGSDGYTF
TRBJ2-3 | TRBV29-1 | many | CSVPGQNTDTQYF
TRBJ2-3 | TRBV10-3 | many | CATGQGTDTQYF
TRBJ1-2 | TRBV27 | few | CASSLGLRDRGHGGYTF
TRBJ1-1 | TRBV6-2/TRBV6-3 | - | CASSFSDEAFF
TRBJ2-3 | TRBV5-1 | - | CASSPRQGRTSTDTQYF
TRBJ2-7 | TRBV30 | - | CAWSMGQAYEQYF
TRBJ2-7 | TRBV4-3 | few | CASSQDTVSQKSSYEQYF
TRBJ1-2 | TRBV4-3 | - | CASSQGVQGNYGYTF
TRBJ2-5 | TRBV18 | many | CASSPIQQETQYF
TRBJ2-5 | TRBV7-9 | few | CASTEPRSTETQYF
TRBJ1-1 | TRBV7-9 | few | CASSPITGGYTEAFF
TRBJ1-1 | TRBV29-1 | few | CTAEGRDTEAFF
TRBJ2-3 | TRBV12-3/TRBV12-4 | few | CASSPPRGGGGPDTQYF
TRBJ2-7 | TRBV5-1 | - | CASSSPSGELYEQYF
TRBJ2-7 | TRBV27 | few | CASSLSSLATYEQYF
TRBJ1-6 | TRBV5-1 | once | CASKLGTGHSPLHF
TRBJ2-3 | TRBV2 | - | CASRLEEGTQYF
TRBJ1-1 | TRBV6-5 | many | CASSYSARTRNTEAFF
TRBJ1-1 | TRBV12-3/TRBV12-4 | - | CASSLVLAPPFF